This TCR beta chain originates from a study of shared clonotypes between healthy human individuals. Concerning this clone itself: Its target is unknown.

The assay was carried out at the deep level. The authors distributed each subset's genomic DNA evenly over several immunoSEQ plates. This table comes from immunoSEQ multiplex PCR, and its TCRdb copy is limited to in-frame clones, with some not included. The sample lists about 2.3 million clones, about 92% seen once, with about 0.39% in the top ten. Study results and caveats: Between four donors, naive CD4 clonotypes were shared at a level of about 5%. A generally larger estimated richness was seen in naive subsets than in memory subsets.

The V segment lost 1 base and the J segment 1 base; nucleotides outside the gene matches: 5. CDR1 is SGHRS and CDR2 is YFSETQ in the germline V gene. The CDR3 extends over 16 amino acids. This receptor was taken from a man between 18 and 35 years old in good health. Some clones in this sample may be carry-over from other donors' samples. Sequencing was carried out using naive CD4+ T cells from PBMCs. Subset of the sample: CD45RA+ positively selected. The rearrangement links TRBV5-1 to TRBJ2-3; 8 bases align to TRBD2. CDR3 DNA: TGCGCCAGCAGCTTGCCGAGCGGGGGCGGCACAGATACGCAGTATTTT. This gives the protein CASSLPSGGGTDTQYF.